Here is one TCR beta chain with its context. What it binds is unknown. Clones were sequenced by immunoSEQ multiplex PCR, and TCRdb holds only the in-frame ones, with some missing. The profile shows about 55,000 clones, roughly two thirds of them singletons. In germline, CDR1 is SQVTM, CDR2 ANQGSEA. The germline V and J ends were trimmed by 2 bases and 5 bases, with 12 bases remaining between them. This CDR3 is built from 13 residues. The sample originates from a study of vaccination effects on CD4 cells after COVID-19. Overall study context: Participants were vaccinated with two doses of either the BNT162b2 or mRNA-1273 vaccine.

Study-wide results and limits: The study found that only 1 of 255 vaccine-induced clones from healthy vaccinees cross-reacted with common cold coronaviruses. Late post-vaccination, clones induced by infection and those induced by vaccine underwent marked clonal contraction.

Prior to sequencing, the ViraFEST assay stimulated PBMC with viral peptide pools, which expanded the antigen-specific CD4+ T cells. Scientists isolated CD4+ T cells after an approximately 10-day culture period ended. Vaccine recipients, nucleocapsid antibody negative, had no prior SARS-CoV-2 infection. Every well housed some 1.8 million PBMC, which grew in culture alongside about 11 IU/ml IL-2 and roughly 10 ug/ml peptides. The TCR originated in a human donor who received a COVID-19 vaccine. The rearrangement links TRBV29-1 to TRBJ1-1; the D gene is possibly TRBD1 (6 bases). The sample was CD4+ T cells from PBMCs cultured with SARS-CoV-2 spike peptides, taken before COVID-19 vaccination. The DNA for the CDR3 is TGCAGCGTTGAAAGGGGGAGGGGGACTGAAGCTTTCTTT. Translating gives CSVERGRGTEAFF.